The 16 T cell receptor beta chains below all came from one sample that was sequenced in a study of blood T cell repertoires in COVID-19. Measured with immunoSEQ multiplex PCR; TCRdb has only the in-frame clones, and not every one. This table holds roughly 200,000 clones, roughly 87% found once. The sequencing input was PBMCs or T cells enriched from blood (not recorded which). These receptors originate from a man in his late teens or twenties with acute COVID-19.

This chain uses TRBV28 with TRBJ1-2; D is undetermined. CDR1 and CDR2 from the germline V gene are MDHEN and SYDVKM. The V and J ends lost 3 bases and 5 bases respectively, with 13 bases between them. This CDR3 has 14 amino acids. This chain's CDR3 is CASSLRGSGYGYTF. The CDR3 nucleotides read TGTGCCAGCAGTTTGCGGGGTTCTGGGTATGGCTACACCTTC.

V is TRBV6-5 and J is TRBJ2-7, with D unresolved. Trimming pared 6 bases from V and 2 bases from J, leaving 8 bases between. This CDR3 has 12 amino acids. Germline V gives CDR1 MNHEY, CDR2 SVGAGI. The CDR3 DNA follows: TGTGCCAGCAGGGGCTCCCCCTACGAGCAGTACTTC. This encodes CASRGSPYEQYF.

This clone is medium-sized (0.01 to 0.1%) in the sample. This chain joins TRBV4-1 and TRBJ1-5; D call uncertain. Trimming pared 0 bases from V and 2 bases from J, leaving 8 bases between. CDR1 and CDR2 (germline): MGHRA, YSYEKL. The CDR3 totals 15 residues. CDR3 DNA: TGCGCCAGCAGCCAAGATACGTCAGGCAATCAGCCCCAGCATTTT. Its translation is CASSQDTSGNQPQHF.

The rearrangement uses TRBV13 and TRBJ2-3; TRBD2 agrees at 11 bases. V trimming: 5 bases; J trimming: 2 bases; junction bases outside the gene matches: 15. CDR1 and CDR2 from the germline V gene are PRHDT and FYEKMQ (reference sequence). The length of the CDR3 is 19 residues. The CDR3, as DNA: TGTGCCAGCAGCCCCCCCCCGCGGACTAGCGGGTCCTACACAGATACGCAGTATTTT. It codes for CASSPPPRTSGSYTDTQYF.

The genes are TRBV5-4 and TRBJ2-7, with unresolved D. This CDR3 contains 15 residues. Germline V gives CDR1 SGHNT, CDR2 YYREEE (reference sequence). V lost 3 bases and J lost 5, with 18 bases in between. The CDR3 spells CASSSGGITDDEQYF. Here the CDR3 DNA reads TGTGCCAGCAGCTCCGGCGGCATAACCGACGACGAGCAGTACTTC.

V is TRBV6-5 and J is TRBJ2-3, with 7 bases matching TRBD2. There are 15 residues in the CDR3. In germline, CDR1 is MNHEY, CDR2 SVGAGI. V gave up 2 bases and J gave up 0 bases; unmatched junction bases: 2. The CDR3 loop is CASSYTGGSTDTQYF. The CDR3 DNA is TGTGCCAGCAGTTACACGGGAGGAAGCACAGATACGCAGTATTTT.

The V gene is TRBV6-1, the J gene TRBJ2-1; 11 nucleotides align to TRBD2. V shed 2 bases, J shed 7 bases, and the junction held 10 bases outside the gene matches. Germline CDR1 reads MNHNS; CDR2 reads SASEGT. This CDR3 has 17 residues. The CDR3 is CASSEMTSGIGRNEQFF. CDR3 DNA sequence: TGTGCCAGCAGTGAAATGACTAGCGGGATTGGTAGGAATGAGCAGTTCTTC.

V is TRBV24-1 and J is TRBJ2-3, with 7 nucleotides matching TRBD1. J lost 1 base, V lost 2 bases, and 2 bases had no gene match. CDR3 size: 15 residues. CDR1 and CDR2 from the germline V gene are KGHDR and SFDVKD. The CDR3 sequence: CATSDSGGGTDTQYF. CDR3 DNA: TGTGCCACCAGTGATTCAGGGGGTGGCACAGATACGCAGTATTTT.

This clone is a singleton in its sample. V usage is TRBV6-5 and J usage is TRBJ2-2; a possible D gene is TRBD2 (6 bases). CDR3 size: 14 residues. Germline values: CDR1 MNHEY, CDR2 SVGAGI. Trimming took 8 bases from V and 4 from J, leaving 14 bases between them. The chain's CDR3 is CASRTGEVTGELFF. In DNA form, the CDR3 reads TGTGCCAGCCGGACGGGGGAGGTCACCGGGGAGCTGTTTTTT.

The gene calls are TRBV27 and TRBJ1-2, with a weak D call TRBD1 (6 bases). The CDR3 length is 12 residues. V lost 6 bases and J 9 bases, leaving 14 bases between the germline ends. Per germline, CDR1 MNHEY and CDR2 SMNVEV (reference sequence). The CDR3 DNA is TGTGCCAGCAGCCTGAAGGGACAACGCTACACCTTC. Its protein is CASSLKGQRYTF.

The V gene is TRBV28, the J gene TRBJ1-1; D possibly corresponds to TRBD1 (5 bases). Germline V gives CDR1 MDHEN, CDR2 SYDVKM. This CDR3 region has 12 residues. Trimming cost V 5 bases and J 5 bases, with 9 bases left between them. CDR3 in DNA: TGTGCCAGCAGTCTCCAGGGAACTGAAGCTTTCTTT. It is translated as CASSLQGTEAFF.

The J gene is TRBJ2-1, the V gene TRBV6-1; the match to TRBD1 covers 10 bases. CDR1 is MNHNS and CDR2 is SASEGT in the germline V gene. J gave up 9 bases and V 1 base, and 6 bases lay outside the gene matches. The CDR3 is 15 residues long. In DNA, the CDR3 is TGTGCCAGCAGTGAAGGTCCCGGGACAGGGGCTGAGCAGTTCTTC. Amino acids: CASSEGPGTGAEQFF.

This clone appeared once. The chain is built from TRBV25-1 and TRBJ2-7; 9 bases line up with TRBD1. Unmatched junction bases numbered 8, after V lost 6 bases and J lost 5 bases. The length of the CDR3 is 14 residues. The germline gives CDR1 MGHDK, CDR2 SYGVNS. In nucleotides, the CDR3 is TGTGCCAGCAGCGGCCCGGGACAGGGCCACGAGCAGTACTTC. Encoded protein: CASSGPGQGHEQYF.

CDR3 DNA: TGCGCCAGCAGCCAAGATCACAGGGTAGAGACCCAGTACTTC. This encodes CASSQDHRVETQYF. This chain links TRBV4-1 with TRBJ2-5, with a possible D match to TRBD1 (6 bases). Germline V gene data show CDR1 as MGHRA and CDR2 as YSYEKL. This CDR3 contains 14 residues. Trimming removed 0 bases from V and 4 bases from J, with 9 bases in between.

The V gene is TRBV10-2, the J gene TRBJ1-2; 9 nucleotides agree with TRBD1. Germline values: CDR1 WSHSY, CDR2 SAAADI. Losses at the gene ends were 5 bases for V and 1 base for J; bases not matched to a gene: 17. The CDR3 is 19 amino acids. The CDR3 reads CASSQTPWTGVRDNYGYTF. The CDR3 nucleotides are TGCGCCAGCAGTCAAACTCCTTGGACAGGGGTTCGCGATAACTATGGCTACACCTTC.

This clone has just a few counts. The CDR3, as DNA: TGTGCCAGCAGCTTAGAGTCTTTACACTCCTACAATGAGCAGTTCTTC. Protein sequence: CASSLESLHSYNEQFF. The chain joins TRBV11-3 to TRBJ2-1, with no clear D. This CDR3 region has 16 residues. Germline V lookup: CDR1 SGHNT, CDR2 YENEEA. Trimming shortened V by 0 bases and J by 0 bases, and 9 bases separated the two germline ends.